This T cell receptor beta chain was retrieved from a study of T cells after yellow fever vaccination. The wider study: Researchers used SMART-Seq v4 Ultra Low Input to prepare fractions that had low cell numbers.

Germline V lookup: CDR1 LGHNA, CDR2 YNFKEQ. The CDR3 is 16 amino acids. J lost 3 bases, V lost 4 bases, and 11 bases had no gene match. Points from the study as a whole: Reappearance after the booster was observed for most primary-vaccination clones (roughly 97% CD4, roughly 88% CD8).

The count of this clonotype is one. Its antigen is unidentified. From the 5' RACE reads, TCRdb called clonotypes with MiXCR, one entry per CDR3 protein. The repertoire has roughly 500,000 distinct CDR3 sequences, roughly 21% of them found once; the top ten carry roughly an eighth. The source material was PBMCs, sampled 15 days after the yellow fever booster vaccination. V and J are TRBV4-2 and TRBJ2-5; 7 nucleotides align to TRBD2. This sequence was found in a man aged 30-40 years who received the YFV17D yellow fever vaccine. CDR3 loop: CASSPESGKLKETQYF. DNA of the CDR3: TGTGCCAGCAGCCCAGAAAGCGGGAAATTGAAAGAGACCCAGTACTTC.